These 26 T cell receptor beta chains came from one sample sequenced in a study of OX40 agonist ivuxolimab in advanced cancers. Data came from immunoSEQ multiplex PCR; TCRdb stores just in-frame clones and leaves some out. The sample holds 67,000 or so clones, around 81% seen once. The sequences come from CD4+ or CD8+ T cells sorted from blood, collected in a trial of the OX40 agonist ivuxolimab. The receptors were sampled from an adult with an advanced solid tumor such as melanoma, head and neck, liver or kidney cancer.

J is TRBJ1-4 and V is TRBV28; D ambiguous. The germline V and J ends were trimmed by 2 bases and 7 bases, with 5 bases remaining between them. Germline CDR1 is MDHEN and CDR2 is SYDVKM. CDR3 size: 12 residues. The CDR3 sequence: CASSLGTEKLFF. The CDR3 DNA reads TGTGCCAGCAGTTTAGGTACTGAAAAACTGTTTTTT.

The chain combines TRBV11-2 with TRBJ2-2; D is unclear. CDR1 and CDR2 from the germline V gene are SGHAT and FQNNGV. CDR3 length equals 13 residues. Trimming shortened V by 5 bases and J by 5 bases, and 9 bases separated the two germline ends. The CDR3 coding sequence is TGTGCCAGCAGCCCCCTGTATACCGGGGAGCTGTTTTTT. This encodes CASSPLYTGELFF.

CDR3 nucleotide sequence: TGTGCCAGCAGTGACGCGACAGGGGGAGGCAATCAGCCCCAGCATTTT. Its protein product is CASSDATGGGNQPQHF. This chain connects TRBV28 to TRBJ1-5; 9 bases are shared with TRBD1. Germline values: CDR1 MDHEN, CDR2 SYDVKM. The CDR3 sequence is 16 residues long. With 5 bases clipped from V and 2 bases from J, the junction kept 7 bases outside the gene matches. Looking up the rest from reference TRBV28 and TRBJ1-5 gives the full variable domain: DVKVTQSSRYLVKRTGEKVFLECVQDMDHENMFWYRQDPGLGLRLIYFSYDVKMKEKGDIPEGYSVSREKKERFSLILESASTNQTSMYLCASSDATGGGNQPQHFGDGTRLSIL.

The V and J genes are TRBV18 and TRBJ1-3; D gene ambiguous. The CDR3 spans 14 residues. The germline V gene has CDR1 KGHSH and CDR2 LQKENI. Trimming took off 0 bases at V and 4 bases at J, with 7 bases between the two ends. The CDR3 bases are TGTGCCAGCTCACCACCAGAAGGCGGAAACACCATATATTTT. Its protein product is CASSPPEGGNTIYF.

J is TRBJ2-2 and V is TRBV27; D is perhaps TRBD1 or TRBD2 (5 bases each). The CDR3 is 13 residues long. Germline V gives CDR1 MNHEY, CDR2 SMNVEV (reference sequence). Trimming pared 6 bases from V and 5 bases from J, leaving 10 bases between. CDR3 loop: CASRQGDTGELFF. The CDR3 DNA reads TGTGCCAGCAGGCAGGGAGATACCGGGGAGCTGTTTTTT.

The chain carries TRBV6-5 and TRBJ2-7; D unresolved. CDR3 length: 12 residues. Germline CDR1 and CDR2: MNHEY and SVGAGI. Trimming removed 4 bases at V and 0 bases at J, with 4 bases between. CDR3 region: CASSSHSYEQYF. The CDR3 DNA reads TGTGCCAGCAGTTCCCACTCCTACGAGCAGTACTTC.

The V and J genes are TRBV19 and TRBJ2-1; 9 bases line up with TRBD2. This CDR3 contains 15 residues. Germline V gene data show CDR1 as LNHDA and CDR2 as SQIVND (reference sequence). The trim removed 4 bases at V and 5 bases at J, leaving 6 bases unmatched. The CDR3 here is CASSTLAGEHNEQFF. The CDR3 coding sequence is TGTGCCAGTAGTACGTTAGCGGGAGAGCACAATGAGCAGTTCTTC.

The CDR3 protein is CASSFGRTSSYEQYF. DNA for the CDR3: TGTGCCAGCAGTTTCGGACGGACGAGCTCCTACGAGCAGTACTTC. The rearrangement joins TRBV27 to TRBJ2-7; D gene ambiguous. The CDR3 consists of 15 residues. V shed 3 bases and J shed 0 bases, with 12 bases lying between them. Germline loops: CDR1 MNHEY, CDR2 SMNVEV (reference sequence).

The V call is TRBV21-1, the J call TRBJ2-7; TRBD1 was called by the table and not checked on the DNA. TRBV21-1 is annotated as a pseudogene. There are 17 residues in the CDR3. CDR3 sequence (DNA): TGTGCCAGCAGCAAAGGGGTTCAGGGTCCGAACATCTACGAGCAGTACTTC. Its translation is CASSKGVQGPNIYEQYF.

This clone has only one observation. The rearrangement links TRBV7-2 to TRBJ2-1; D is perhaps TRBD2 (5 bases). Trimming took off 5 bases at V and 8 bases at J, with 10 bases between the two ends. The CDR3 consists of 12 residues. Germline V gives CDR1 SGHTA, CDR2 FQGNSA. The DNA of the CDR3 is TGTGCCAGCAGCCAGCGGTTCGATGAGCAGTTCTTC. Translating gives CASSQRFDEQFF.

Only one count was recorded for this clone. V gene TRBV5-6 combines with J gene TRBJ1-4; TRBD1 matches at 7 bases. Losses at the gene ends were 3 bases for V and 8 bases for J; bases not matched to a gene: 4. This CDR3 has 13 residues. Germline V gene sequence: CDR1 SGHDT, CDR2 YYEEEE. This CDR3 reads CASSYDRAEKLFF. The CDR3 DNA reads as TGTGCCAGCAGCTATGACAGGGCGGAAAAACTGTTTTTT.

The J gene is TRBJ1-2, the V gene TRBV9; TRBD1 agrees at 8 bases. CDR3 length: 16 residues. Germline V gene lookup returns CDR1 SGDLS and CDR2 YYNGEE. Trimming at V came to 3 bases and at J to 4 bases, leaving 11 bases not matched to a gene. Written as DNA, the CDR3 is TGTGCCAGCAGCGACAGCCGGGACAGGATCACCTATGGCTACACCTTC. Protein sequence: CASSDSRDRITYGYTF. Using reference TRBV9 and TRBJ1-2 for the parts outside the CDR3, the full variable domain is DSGVTQTPKHLITATGQRVTLRCSPRSGDLSVYWYQQSLDQGLQFLIQYYNGEERAKGNILERFSAQQFPDLHSELNLSSLELGDSALYFCASSDSRDRITYGYTFGSGTRLTVV.

The rearrangement links TRBV5-1 to TRBJ2-7, with D possibly being TRBD1 (6 bases). Trimming cost V 4 bases and J 3 bases, with 17 bases left between them. From germline, CDR1 is SGHRS and CDR2 YFSETQ. There are 15 residues in the CDR3. Here the CDR3 DNA reads TGCGCCAGCAGCATTGTACAGGGCGCGGTCTACGAGCAGTACTTC. This gives the protein CASSIVQGAVYEQYF.

This clone was seen a handful of times. The V gene is TRBV7-2, the J gene TRBJ1-2, with D hard to call. CDR1 is SGHTA and CDR2 is FQGNSA in the germline V gene. The CDR3 consists of 13 residues. V was trimmed by 2 bases and J by 8 bases, leaving 12 bases between them. This CDR3 reads CASSLYGRRGYTF. DNA of the CDR3: TGTGCCAGCAGCTTATATGGGCGTCGAGGCTACACCTTC.

In this sample, this clone turned up a few times. The chain links TRBV7-9 to TRBJ2-1; no clear D. Germline-derived CDR1 and CDR2 are SEHNR and FQNEAQ (reference sequence). The CDR3 runs 12 residues. Deletions cut 5 bases from V and 5 bases from J, with 7 bases between. The CDR3 sequence is CASSPRHNEQFF. DNA for the CDR3: TGTGCCAGCAGCCCGCGACACAATGAGCAGTTCTTC.

The chain joins TRBV2 to TRBJ1-4; 8 bases align to TRBD1. The CDR3 is made up of 15 amino acids. V lost 5 bases to trimming and J lost 8 bases; unmatched junction nucleotides: 10. From germline, CDR1 is SNHLY and CDR2 FYNNEI. CDR3 loop: CASSLRGTGFEKLFF. CDR3 sequence (DNA): TGTGCCAGCAGTCTCAGAGGGACAGGATTCGAAAAACTGTTTTTT.

This chain connects TRBV5-1 to TRBJ1-2; D may be TRBD1 (6 bases). Germline lookup yields CDR1 SGHRS and CDR2 YFSETQ. The V gene lost 4 bases and the J gene lost 4 bases, with 14 bases spanning the gap. The length of the CDR3 is 14 residues. CDR3 sequence: CASSPRQVAYGYTF. In DNA, the CDR3 is TGCGCCAGCAGCCCACGACAGGTTGCCTATGGCTACACCTTC.

This chain's CDR3 is CASSDSQEADTQYF. CDR3 nucleotides: TGTGCCAGCAGTGACTCCCAGGAAGCAGATACGCAGTATTTT. The rearrangement joins TRBV6-4 to TRBJ2-3; D unresolved. There are 14 residues in the CDR3. Germline values: CDR1 MRHNA, CDR2 SNTAGT. Between the trimmed V and J ends, which lost 0 bases and 4 bases, there was a span of 8 bases.

V and J are TRBV10-3 and TRBJ2-7; tentatively, D is TRBD2 (7 bases). Deletions cut 6 bases from V and 3 bases from J, with 12 bases between. This CDR3 contains 13 residues. Germline CDR1 is ENHRY and CDR2 is SYGVKD. CDR3 in amino acids: CAIRAGQFYEQYF. In nucleotides, the CDR3 is TGTGCCATCAGAGCGGGACAATTCTACGAGCAGTACTTC.

The chain links TRBV6-1 to TRBJ1-1, with D unresolved. The V end lost 4 bases, the J end lost 5 bases, and 14 bases lay between the germline ends. The CDR3 consists of 14 residues. Looked up from germline, CDR1 is MNHNS and CDR2 is SASEGT. The CDR3: CASSVSFRRTEAFF. CDR3 bases: TGTGCCAGCAGTGTATCTTTTAGGAGGACTGAAGCTTTCTTT.

The chain uses TRBV4-1 and TRBJ2-7; 9 bases are shared with TRBD2. Germline trimming cut 0 bases from V and 7 bases from J; bases unmatched to any gene: 7. CDR1 is MGHRA, CDR2 YSYEKL, per germline. The CDR3 has 15 amino acids. The CDR3: CASSQEASGELEQYF. CDR3 coding DNA: TGCGCCAGCAGCCAAGAGGCTAGCGGGGAGCTGGAGCAGTACTTC.

A few counts support this clone. In nucleotides, the CDR3 is TGTGCCAGCTCACCAGGTCCCGGGGAGCAGTACTTC. Its protein is CASSPGPGEQYF. The chain couples TRBV18 to TRBJ2-7; D uncertain. This CDR3 is built from 12 residues. The V gene's germline CDR1 is KGHSH and CDR2 LQKENI. The germline V and J ends were trimmed by 2 bases and 7 bases, with 9 bases remaining between them.

This clone occurred once. V usage is TRBV7-2 and J usage is TRBJ1-4; a weak D match, TRBD1 (6 bases). Trimming stripped 1 base from V and 4 bases from J, with 10 bases between. Germline V gives CDR1 SGHTA, CDR2 FQGNSA. CDR3 length: 15 amino acids. The CDR3 reads CASSLGGGFNEKLFF. The CDR3 region has the DNA TGTGCCAGCAGCTTAGGGGGGGGCTTTAATGAAAAACTGTTTTTT.

The gene calls are TRBV5-4 and TRBJ1-4; D might be TRBD1 (6 bases). The CDR3 is made up of 12 amino acids. Germline CDR1 SGHNT, CDR2 YYREEE (reference sequence). V dropped 4 bases and J dropped 12 bases, with 13 bases sitting between them. The CDR3 region is CASSQGTLQLFF. The CDR3 DNA is TGTGCCAGCAGCCAAGGGACACTACAACTGTTTTTT.

The chain joins TRBV2 to TRBJ1-2, with D possibly TRBD1 on 6 matching bases. Germline V gene sequence: CDR1 SNHLY, CDR2 FYNNEI. V was cut by 8 bases and J by 6 bases, with 19 bases left in between. CDR3 length equals 14 residues. The DNA for the CDR3 is TGTGCCAGCCGGAGTTCCCGGGGGGCGGATGGCTACACCTTC. It encodes CASRSSRGADGYTF.

The chain combines TRBV6-5 with TRBJ2-5, with no clear D. This CDR3 comprises 16 residues. CDR1 and CDR2 from the germline V gene are MNHEY and SVGAGI. Trimming took off 0 bases at V and 2 bases at J, with 13 bases between the two ends. The CDR3 DNA reads as TGTGCCAGCAGTTACTCTCGGACGGGTCTGCAAGAGACCCAGTACTTC. It specifies CASSYSRTGLQETQYF.